This is a list of T cell receptor beta chains from one sample in a study of T cells in Graves' hyperthyroidism and ophthalmopathy. Each CDR3 protein gets one entry after TCRdb re-called the multiplex PCR reads with MiXCR. The sample lists 530,000 or so distinct CDR3 sequences, approximately 24% occurring once. Sequenced sample: blood. The receptor set was obtained from a woman in her twenties or thirties with Graves' ophthalmopathy. The CDR3 runs from the conserved cysteine through the conserved F or W.

v_gene	j_gene	CDR3aa
TRBV6-1	TRBJ1-1	CASTSAGNTEAFF
TRBV6-2/TRBV6-3	TRBJ1-5	CASSSGLDLHEHF
TRBV7-8	TRBJ2-6	CASSSYKGTGANVLTF
TRBV20-1	TRBJ1-2	CSARDRGVNYGYTF
TRBV15	TRBJ2-5	CATSRGDSDRGTQYF
TRBV6-1	TRBJ1-2	CASGQGRGSYGYTF
TRBV12-3/TRBV12-4	TRBJ2-5	CASSMDRAQTQYF
TRBV12-3/TRBV12-4	TRBJ1-5	CASRRTGMSNQPQHF
TRBV30	TRBJ1-1	CAWTTGINTEAFF
TRBV19	TRBJ1-1	CASSIKTGGFTEAFF